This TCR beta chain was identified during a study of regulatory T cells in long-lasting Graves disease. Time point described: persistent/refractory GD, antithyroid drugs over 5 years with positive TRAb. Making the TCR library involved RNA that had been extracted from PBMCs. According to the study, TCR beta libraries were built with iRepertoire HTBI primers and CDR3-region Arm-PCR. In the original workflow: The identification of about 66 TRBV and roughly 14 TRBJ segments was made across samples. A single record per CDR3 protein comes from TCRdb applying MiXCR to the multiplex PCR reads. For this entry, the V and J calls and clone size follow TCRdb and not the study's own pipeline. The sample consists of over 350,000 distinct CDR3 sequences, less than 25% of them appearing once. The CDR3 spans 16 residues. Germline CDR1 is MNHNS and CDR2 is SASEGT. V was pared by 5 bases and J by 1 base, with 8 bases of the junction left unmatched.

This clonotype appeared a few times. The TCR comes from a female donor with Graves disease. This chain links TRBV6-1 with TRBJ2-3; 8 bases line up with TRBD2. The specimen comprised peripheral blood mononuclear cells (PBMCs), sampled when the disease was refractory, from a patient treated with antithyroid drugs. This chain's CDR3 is CASSNQPGGRTDTQYF. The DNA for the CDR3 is TGTGCCAGCAGTAACCAACCGGGAGGGCGCACAGATACGCAGTATTTT.